This TCR beta chain was identified during a study of blood T cell repertoires in COVID-19. Repertoires were generated with immunoSEQ multiplex PCR, while TCRdb's copy carries only in-frame clones and drops some. The sample lists tens of thousands of clones, about 78% occurring once. The receptor comes from a man older than 75 with acute or convalescent COVID-19. Specimen: peripheral blood.

In DNA form, the CDR3 reads TGTGCCAGCTCACTCCAGATCAACAATGAGCAGTTCTTC. This translates into CASSLQINNEQFF. This chain joins TRBV18 and TRBJ2-1; D remains unclear. The CDR3 sequence is 13 residues long. The germline V gene encodes CDR1 KGHSH and CDR2 LQKENI. Trimming shortened V by 4 bases and J by 5 bases, and 9 bases separated the two germline ends.